These 5 T cell receptor beta chains were all obtained from the same sample, sequenced in a study of neurological immune-mediated disorders (dated by TCRdb to the late 2010s). Library preparation was by 5' RACE. TCRdb names Illumina HiSeq 2500 as the instrument used. TCRdb reran the public reads through fastp at Q25 and MiXCR, keeping productive beta chains. Rows merge per CDR3 protein into single entries with the most common DNA and genes. This sample gives about 66,000 distinct CDR3 sequences in total; nearly 3.5% of them show up just once. Approximately 3.7% of the sample is taken by the ten largest. Sample: PBMCs. Every receptor here comes from a middle-aged man with multiple sclerosis.

This clonotype was recorded many times. The chain is built from TRBV10-3 and TRBJ1-4; D is uncertain. The V and J ends lost 10 bases and 1 base respectively, with 10 bases between them. Germline CDR1 ENHRY, CDR2 SYGVKD. The length of the CDR3 is 13 residues. CDR3 region: CATSTETNEKLFF. The CDR3 DNA is TGTGCCACCTCGACGGAAACTAATGAAAAACTGTTTTTT.

In this sample, this clonotype turned up many times. J is TRBJ2-5 and V is TRBV6-1; 7 bases line up with TRBD1. The J segment lost 1 base and the V segment lost 7 bases, leaving 27 bases of the junction unmatched. Germline CDR1 and CDR2: MNHNS and SASEGT. CDR3 length: 21 amino acids. CDR3 sequence: CASKGQGEYSIGFTSQETQYF. In DNA form, the CDR3 reads TGTGCCAGCAAGGGTCAGGGGGAATATTCCATCGGCTTTACCTCCCAAGAGACCCAGTACTTC.

This clonotype came up many times. The V and J genes are TRBV29-1 and TRBJ1-2; D gene unclear. The CDR3 is made up of 13 amino acids. Germline-derived CDR1 and CDR2 are SQVTM and ANQGSEA. V shed 0 bases and J shed 4 bases, with 9 bases lying between them. The CDR3 loop is CSVEDQQLYGYTF. CDR3 sequence (DNA): TGCAGCGTTGAAGATCAACAACTCTATGGCTACACCTTC.

This clonotype was detected ten times or more. The rearrangement joins TRBV5-1 to TRBJ1-2; perhaps TRBD1 as D (6 bases). The germline V gene encodes CDR1 SGHRS and CDR2 YFSETQ. V lost 0 bases and J lost 4, with 16 bases in between. The CDR3 is 16 residues long. The CDR3 region has the DNA TGCGCCAGCAGCTTGGATACAGGGCAAGGGATCTATGGCTACACCTTC. This translates into CASSLDTGQGIYGYTF. The whole variable domain, remainder taken from reference TRBV5-1 and TRBJ1-2, is KAGVTQTPRYLIKTRGQQVTLSCSPISGHRSVSWYQQTPGQGLQFLFEYFSETQRNKGNFPGRFSGRQFSNSRSEMNVSTLELGDSALYLCASSLDTGQGIYGYTFGSGTRLTVV.

This clonotype came up many times. The chain carries TRBV5-1 and TRBJ1-2; no firm D call. V lost 1 base to trimming and J lost 2 bases, with 6 bases between them. Germline V CDR1 and CDR2: SGHRS, YFSETQ. CDR3 size: 13 residues. The CDR3 is CASSLSQNYGYTF. CDR3 nucleotide sequence: TGCGCCAGCAGCTTGTCCCAGAACTATGGCTACACCTTC.